The 31 T cell receptor beta chains below were found in one sample sequenced in a study of blood T cell repertoires in COVID-19. Profiled with immunoSEQ multiplex PCR; TCRdb holds only in-frame clones, not every one. Altogether approximately 37,000 clones are present, roughly 86% being singletons, with the ten largest covering roughly 19%. Source material: peripheral blood. All receptors come from a man in his forties or fifties in a cohort sampled during active COVID-19.

The V gene is TRBV9, the J gene TRBJ2-1, with TRBD1 identical over 8 bases. The CDR3 runs 13 residues. J lost 12 bases, V lost 7 bases, and 12 bases had no gene match. CDR1 and CDR2 from the germline V gene are SGDLS and YYNGEE. The CDR3 protein is CASGRPGQAVQFF. The CDR3 region has the DNA TGTGCCAGCGGACGACCGGGACAGGCAGTGCAGTTCTTC.

CDR3 loop: CARSGGSEAFF. The CDR3 DNA is TGTGCCAGAAGCGGGGGTTCTGAAGCTTTCTTT. This chain joins TRBV2 and TRBJ1-1, with D perhaps matching TRBD1 (5 bases). The CDR3 totals 11 residues. Germline values: CDR1 SNHLY, CDR2 FYNNEI. The germline V and J ends were trimmed by 9 bases and 6 bases, with 11 bases remaining between them.

This chain links TRBV9 with TRBJ1-5; 11 bases agree with TRBD1. Germline-derived CDR1 and CDR2 are SGDLS and YYNGEE. This CDR3 is built from 19 residues. Unmatched junction bases numbered 16, after V lost 7 bases and J lost 1 base. The CDR3 bases are TGTGCCAGCTCGAGAGGGGGGACAGGGGGTTTGGAAAGCAATCAGCCCCAGCATTTT. Translated, it gives CASSRGGTGGLESNQPQHF.

The chain couples TRBV15 to TRBJ1-5; D ambiguous. CDR1 is LNHNV, CDR2 YYDKDF, per germline (reference sequence). The CDR3 is 15 residues long. Trimming removed 3 bases at V and 3 bases at J, with 12 bases between. CDR3 bases: TGTGCCACCAGCAGCGGGCGGACTTCCAATCAGCCCCAGCATTTT. The encoded protein is CATSSGRTSNQPQHF.

The chain has TRBV6-5 and TRBJ1-2; TRBD1 agrees at 9 bases. Germline V gives CDR1 MNHEY, CDR2 SVGAGI. The CDR3 sequence is 14 residues long. Losses at the gene ends were 8 bases for V and 7 bases for J; bases not matched to a gene: 11. The CDR3 here is CASLQRGQGSGYTF. Here the CDR3 DNA reads TGTGCCAGCCTCCAAAGAGGACAGGGGAGTGGCTACACCTTC.

The chain links TRBV6-5 to TRBJ2-1, with TRBD2 matching 10 bases. V was clipped by 3 bases and J by 10 bases; unmatched bases: 6. Germline CDR1 and CDR2: MNHEY and SVGAGI. This CDR3 comprises 14 residues. CDR3 residues: CASSYSSGSQEQFF. CDR3 nucleotides: TGTGCCAGCAGTTATTCTAGCGGGAGTCAAGAGCAGTTCTTC.

This sequence joins TRBV9 and TRBJ1-4, with a weak D call TRBD1 (6 bases). Per germline, CDR1 SGDLS and CDR2 YYNGEE. The CDR3 has 15 residues. The V end lost 0 bases, the J end lost 1 base, and 7 bases lay between the germline ends. CDR3 DNA: TGTGCCAGCAGCGTAGAAGGGGGAACTAATGAAAAACTGTTTTTT. Protein: CASSVEGGTNEKLFF.

The chain recombines TRBV11-3 with TRBJ1-1, with D maybe TRBD1 (6 bases). CDR3 size: 14 residues. V was shortened by 4 bases and J by 1 base, with 10 bases between the two germline ends. In germline, CDR1 is SGHNT, CDR2 YENEEA. CDR3 protein: CASSSGQTNTEAFF. CDR3 nucleotides: TGTGCCAGCAGCTCTGGACAGACGAACACTGAAGCTTTCTTT.

The V call is TRBV6-5, the J call TRBJ2-3; TRBD2 agrees at 8 bases. The CDR3 is made up of 14 amino acids. Germline V gene data show CDR1 as MNHEY and CDR2 as SVGAGI. Trimming cost V 4 bases and J 6 bases; bases outside gene matches: 6. The CDR3 DNA reads as TGTGCCAGCAGTTCCGGGGGGGGGAGGGATACGCAGTATTTT. It codes for CASSSGGGRDTQYF.

The V and J genes are TRBV20-1 and TRBJ1-3, with 8 bases aligning to TRBD1. The CDR3 covers 15 residues. Trimming took 3 bases from V and 3 from J; bases not matched to a gene: 7. Germline CDR1 reads DFQATT; CDR2 reads SNEGSKA (reference sequence). The CDR3: CSASHQGAGGNTIYF. The CDR3 bases are TGCAGTGCTAGTCACCAGGGGGCGGGTGGAAACACCATATATTTT.

The CDR3 sequence: CASSMTPSYEQYF. In DNA form, the CDR3 reads TGTGCCAGTAGTATGACACCCTCCTACGAGCAGTACTTC. This chain joins TRBV19 and TRBJ2-7; no definite D call. Germline V gene data show CDR1 as LNHDA and CDR2 as SQIVND (reference sequence). This CDR3 contains 13 residues. Trimming shortened V by 3 bases and J by 0 bases, and 6 bases separated the two germline ends.

V and J are TRBV5-6 and TRBJ2-7, with TRBD2 matching over 8 bases. The V segment lost 1 base and the J segment 5 bases; nucleotides outside the gene matches: 8. CDR1 and CDR2 (germline): SGHDT, YYEEEE. The CDR3 has 15 residues. The CDR3 nucleotides are TGTGCCAGCAGCTTGATGCAGCGGGAGATCCACGAGCAGTACGTC. As protein: CASSLMQREIHEQYV.

CDR3 amino acids: CASSQELGRGGEKLFF. The CDR3 DNA reads TGCGCCAGCAGCCAAGAGTTGGGCCGGGGGGGCGAAAAACTGTTTTTT. The V call is TRBV4-1, the J call TRBJ1-4; perhaps TRBD1 as D (6 bases). Trimming left V 0 bases short and J 8 bases short, with 16 bases between. Germline V gives CDR1 MGHRA, CDR2 YSYEKL. The CDR3 contains 16 residues.

V and J are TRBV6-5 and TRBJ2-1, with no clear D. V was clipped by 2 bases and J by 7 bases, with 12 bases between them. The V gene's germline CDR1 is MNHEY and CDR2 SVGAGI. The CDR3 consists of 14 residues. CDR3 sequence: CASSYGVVGNEQFF. CDR3 nucleotides: TGTGCCAGCAGTTACGGAGTTGTCGGTAATGAGCAGTTCTTC.

This clone was found once. The chain combines TRBV9 with TRBJ2-1; 11 nucleotides match TRBD2. This CDR3 has 16 residues. CDR1 is SGDLS and CDR2 is YYNGEE in the germline V gene. Trimming removed 4 bases from V and 7 bases from J; junction bases left unmatched: 10. CDR3 protein: CASSTLAGGRENEQFF. DNA of the CDR3: TGTGCCAGCAGCACCCTAGCGGGGGGACGCGAAAATGAGCAGTTCTTC. Full variable domain (rest looked up from reference TRBV9 and TRBJ2-1): DSGVTQTPKHLITATGQRVTLRCSPRSGDLSVYWYQQSLDQGLQFLIQYYNGEERAKGNILERFSAQQFPDLHSELNLSSLELGDSALYFCASSTLAGGRENEQFFGPGTRLTVL.

The gene calls are TRBV3-1 (or the pseudogene TRBV3-2) and TRBJ2-5, with 7 bases fitting TRBD1. The CDR3 consists of 13 residues. Germline V gives CDR1 LGHDT, CDR2 YNNKEL (reference sequence). V lost 6 bases and J lost 2; bases outside the gene matches: 3. The CDR3 DNA reads as TGTGCCAGCAGTTCGGGACAGCAAGAGACCCAGTACTTC. Encoded protein: CASSSGQQETQYF.

This clone was seen a single time. This sequence joins TRBV7-2 and TRBJ2-5, with TRBD2 matching 7 bases. Trimming cost V 0 bases and J 5 bases; bases outside gene matches: 6. This CDR3 contains 15 residues. The germline V gene has CDR1 SGHTA and CDR2 FQGNSA. The CDR3: CASSLAGGREETQYF. The DNA of the CDR3 is TGTGCCAGCAGCTTAGCGGGGGGGAGGGAGGAGACCCAGTACTTC.

The chain combines TRBV7-9 with TRBJ1-4; D is perhaps TRBD1 (6 bases). V dropped 1 base and J dropped 8 bases, with 11 bases sitting between them. CDR3 length: 14 residues. Germline CDR1 is SEHNR and CDR2 is FQNEAQ (reference sequence). The CDR3 region has the DNA TGTGCCAGCAGCTTAGAAGGGGGTCGCGAAAAACTGTTTTTT. The encoded protein is CASSLEGGREKLFF. The variable domain in full, with the rest retrieved from reference TRBV7-9 and TRBJ1-4, is DTGVSQNPRHKITKRGQNVTFRCDPISEHNRLYWYRQTLGQGPEFLTYFQNEAQLEKSRLLSDRFSAERPKGSFSTLEIQRTEQGDSAMYLCASSLEGGREKLFFGSGTQLSVL.

This clone was seen a few times. The chain combines TRBV12-3 or TRBV12-4 with TRBJ2-4; D uncertain. V dropped 3 bases and J dropped 4 bases, with 7 bases sitting between them. The length of the CDR3 is 13 residues. The CDR3 DNA reads as TGTGCCAGCAGTTTGGGCAGTAAAAACATTCAGTACTTC. Amino acids: CASSLGSKNIQYF.

This chain joins TRBV6-6 and TRBJ2-5; 7 bases align to TRBD1. CDR1 MNHNY and CDR2 SVGAGI come from the germline V gene (reference sequence). CDR3 size: 13 residues. Trimming removed 5 bases from V and 7 bases from J; junction bases left unmatched: 7. CDR3 nucleotides: TGTGCCAGCAGTCAAGAAACAGGGGTGACCCAGTACTTC. It codes for CASSQETGVTQYF.

As regards this clone: This sample also contains other DNA sequences that code for the same CDR3. J is TRBJ1-1 and V is TRBV2, with a tentative D call TRBD1 (6 bases). V was shortened by 7 bases and J by 1 base, with 10 bases between the two germline ends. CDR3 size: 13 residues. The V gene's germline CDR1 is SNHLY and CDR2 FYNNEI. For the CDR3, the DNA is TGTGCCAGCAATCAGGGGTCGAACACTGAAGCTTTCTTT. It yields the protein CASNQGSNTEAFF. Drawing the rest from reference TRBV2 and TRBJ1-1, the complete variable domain is EPEVTQTPSHQVTQMGQEVILRCVPISNHLYFYWYRQILGQKVEFLVSFYNNEISEKSEIFDDQFSVERPDGSNFTLKIRSTKLEDSAMYFCASNQGSNTEAFFGQGTRLTVV.

V is TRBV5-6 and J is TRBJ2-7, with D possibly matching TRBD2 (7 bases). Trimming removed 3 bases from V and 3 bases from J, with 13 bases in between. The CDR3 loop spans 14 amino acids. Germline CDR1 is SGHDT and CDR2 is YYEEEE. DNA of the CDR3: TGTGCCAGCAGCTCCGGGGGGCGTCTCTACGAGCAGTACGTC. Protein sequence: CASSSGGRLYEQYV.

This clone has a single count. V is TRBV6-5 and J is TRBJ1-4; no definite D call. The germline V gene has CDR1 MNHEY and CDR2 SVGAGI. V lost 8 bases to trimming and J lost 5 bases, with 12 bases between them. The CDR3 is made up of 13 amino acids. The chain's CDR3 is CASQRNLNEKLFF. The CDR3 nucleotides read TGTGCCAGCCAGCGAAACCTAAATGAAAAACTGTTTTTT.

This clone was counted a single time. The CDR3 loop is CASSYPQGARLNEQFF. Here the CDR3 DNA reads TGTGCCAGCAGTTACCCACAGGGGGCTCGGTTGAATGAGCAGTTCTTC. The chain links TRBV6-2 or TRBV6-3 to TRBJ2-1, with 9 bases fitting TRBD1. The CDR3 has 16 amino acids. J gave up 7 bases and V 2 bases, and 9 bases lay outside the gene matches. Germline V gene lookup returns CDR1 MNHEY and CDR2 SVGEGT.

This chain uses TRBV2 with TRBJ2-3, with TRBD1 matching 11 bases. V shed 6 bases, J shed 5 bases, and the junction held 4 bases outside the gene matches. This CDR3 is 14 amino acids long. Germline assignment: CDR1 SNHLY and CDR2 FYNNEI. CDR3 region: CASSGTGGRDTQYF. CDR3 nucleotides: TGTGCCAGCAGCGGGACAGGGGGGAGAGATACGCAGTATTTT.

The rearrangement joins TRBV27 to TRBJ1-6; the match to TRBD1 covers 8 bases. Germline V lookup: CDR1 MNHEY, CDR2 SMNVEV (reference sequence). The CDR3 is 17 residues long. J gave up 8 bases and V 2 bases, and 11 bases lay outside the gene matches. In nucleotides, the CDR3 is TGTGCCAGCAGTTTAAATCAGGGGGCCTCTGCTGATTCACCCCTCCACTTT. Amino acid sequence: CASSLNQGASADSPLHF.

On this clone: Additional DNA sequences in this sample encode the identical CDR3. The V gene is TRBV6-5, the J gene TRBJ1-2; the D gene is possibly TRBD1 (5 bases). Trimming removed 2 bases from V and 2 bases from J, with 9 bases in between. CDR3 length: 14 residues. CDR1 and CDR2 from the germline V gene are MNHEY and SVGAGI. CDR3 nucleotides: TGTGCCAGCAGTTACGGGGCGGGGAACTATGGCTACACCTTC. Translation: CASSYGAGNYGYTF.

This chain uses TRBV7-3 with TRBJ1-2, with 8 bases identical to TRBD1. This CDR3 comprises 13 residues. V lost 2 bases, J lost 4 bases, and 0 bases stayed unmatched. The germline V gene has CDR1 SGHTA and CDR2 FQGTGA. For the CDR3, the DNA is TGTGCCAGCAGCTTACAGGGGGCCTATGGCTACACCTTC. Translated, it gives CASSLQGAYGYTF.

V gene TRBV2 combines with J gene TRBJ2-1; 7 bases map to TRBD1. Germline-derived CDR1 and CDR2 are SNHLY and FYNNEI. The CDR3 consists of 15 residues. V lost 3 bases, J lost 5 bases, and 7 bases stayed unmatched. As DNA, the CDR3 is TGTGCCAGCAGTGACGGCCGGGACAGACACAATGAGCAGTTCTTC. Its protein product is CASSDGRDRHNEQFF.

The V call is TRBV4-3, the J call TRBJ1-3; TRBD1 might be the D (6 bases). Germline loops: CDR1 LGHNA, CDR2 YSLEER. There are 16 residues in the CDR3. The germline V and J ends were trimmed by 0 bases and 0 bases, with 9 bases remaining between them. The CDR3 sequence: CASSQDEGGSGNTIYF. The CDR3 DNA reads TGCGCCAGCAGCCAAGATGAAGGGGGCTCTGGAAACACCATATATTTT.

The chain couples TRBV7-9 to TRBJ2-7; D is perhaps TRBD2 (5 bases). This CDR3 region has 14 residues. The germline gives CDR1 SEHNR, CDR2 FQNEAQ (reference sequence). Trimming removed 1 base at V and 9 bases at J, with 16 bases between. The CDR3 nucleotides are TGTGCCAGCAGCTTAGAAGGGAGCGGCGTCTTGCAGTACGTC. Translation gives CASSLEGSGVLQYV.